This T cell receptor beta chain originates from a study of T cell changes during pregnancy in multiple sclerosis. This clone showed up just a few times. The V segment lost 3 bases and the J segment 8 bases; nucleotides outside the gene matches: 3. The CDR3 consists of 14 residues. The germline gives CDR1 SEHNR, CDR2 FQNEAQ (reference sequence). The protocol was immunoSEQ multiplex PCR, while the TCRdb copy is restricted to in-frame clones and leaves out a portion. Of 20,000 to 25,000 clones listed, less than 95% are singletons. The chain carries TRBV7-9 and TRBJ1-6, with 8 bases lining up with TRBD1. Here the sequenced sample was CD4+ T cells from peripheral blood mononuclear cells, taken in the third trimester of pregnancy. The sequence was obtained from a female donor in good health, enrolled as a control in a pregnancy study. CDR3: CASSFPGQDSPLHF. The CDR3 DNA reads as TGTGCCAGCAGCTTTCCGGGACAGGATTCACCCCTCCACTTT.